This is a list of T cell receptor beta chains from one sample in a study of OX40 agonist ivuxolimab in advanced cancers. The repertoire was sequenced with immunoSEQ multiplex PCR; TCRdb's copy has only in-frame clones and lacks some. Of some 69,000 clones listed, 80% to 95% are singletons. Material: CD4+ or CD8+ T cells sorted from blood, obtained in a trial of the OX40 agonist ivuxolimab. Receptors were obtained from an adult with an advanced solid tumor such as melanoma, head and neck, liver or kidney cancer. The CDR3 runs from the conserved cysteine through the conserved F or W. The D gene is left open where the match is weak. Part of the rows lack a size; the others show once, few, many or a class for expanded clones.

.	TRBV11-2	TRBJ2-2	.	CASSFWVDGELFF	TGTGCCAGCAGCTTTTGGGTGGACGGGGAGCTGTTTTTT
.	TRBV28	TRBJ1-3	.	CASSLWAGASGNTIYF	TGTGCCAGCAGTTTATGGGCAGGAGCCTCTGGAAACACCATATATTTT
TRBD2	TRBV19	TRBJ2-3	.	CASRRGTSGSGTDTQYF	TGTGCCAGTAGGCGTGGGACTAGCGGGAGTGGCACAGATACGCAGTATTTT
TRBD1	TRBV25-1	TRBJ1-1	.	CASSEAGGAEAFF	TGTGCCAGCAGTGAGGCAGGGGGCGCTGAAGCTTTCTTT
TRBD2	TRBV7-8	TRBJ2-3	.	CASSRSGRAPDTQYF	TGTGCCAGCAGCCGTAGCGGGAGGGCCCCAGATACGCAGTATTTT
.	TRBV7-2	TRBJ2-5	.	CASSLDGLTAETQYF	TGTGCCAGCAGCTTAGATGGCCTCACTGCGGAGACCCAGTACTTC
TRBD2	TRBV27	TRBJ2-3	.	CASSRRTSGLGDTQYF	TGTGCCAGCAGTAGACGGACTAGCGGGCTGGGGGATACGCAGTATTTT
.	TRBV30	TRBJ1-3	.	CAWSSVRSGNTIYF	TGTGCCTGGAGTTCGGTCCGCTCTGGAAACACCATATATTTT
TRBD2	TRBV27	TRBJ2-7	.	CASSSLKSGSYEQYF	TGTGCCAGCAGTTCCCTTAAGAGCGGGAGTTACGAGCAGTACTTC
TRBD1	TRBV4-1	TRBJ2-7	.	CASSQGSDRGYEQYF	TGCGCCAGCAGCCAAGGCTCGGACAGGGGTTACGAGCAGTACTTC
.	TRBV6-6	TRBJ2-2	once	CASSYLGNGNTGELFF	TGTGCCAGCAGTTACTTGGGAAACGGGAACACCGGGGAGCTGTTTTTT
.	TRBV5-8	TRBJ1-4	.	CASSKTGTPNEKLFF	TGTGCCAGCAGCAAAACAGGGACCCCAAATGAAAAACTGTTTTTT
.	TRBV7-2	TRBJ2-4	.	CASSFGYGRGGDIQYF	TGTGCCAGCAGCTTCGGTTATGGCCGGGGTGGGGACATTCAGTACTTC
.	TRBV7-3	TRBJ2-7	.	CASSRRGSRFDEQYF	TGTGCCAGCAGCAGAAGAGGGTCAAGGTTCGACGAGCAGTACTTC
.	TRBV28	TRBJ2-2	.	CASSWGGYTGELFF	TGTGCCAGCAGTTGGGGCGGATACACCGGGGAGCTGTTTTTT
.	TRBV9	TRBJ2-1	.	CASNLRVSALGEQFF	TGTGCCAGCAACCTTCGCGTTAGCGCCCTGGGTGAGCAGTTCTTC
TRBD1	TRBV15	TRBJ2-7	.	CATSRGGTAQRYEQYF	TGTGCCACCAGCAGAGGAGGGACAGCCCAGAGGTACGAGCAGTACTTC
TRBD1	TRBV19	TRBJ1-5	.	CASRSGTGGNQPQHF	TGTGCCAGTAGATCCGGGACAGGAGGCAATCAGCCCCAGCATTTT
.	TRBV6-5	TRBJ1-1	.	CASSYSYTGQRAEAFF	TGTGCCAGCAGTTACTCATACACAGGGCAACGAGCTGAAGCTTTCTTT
.	TRBV19	TRBJ2-6	.	CASSTRGSGANVLTF	TGTGCCAGTAGTACCCGAGGCTCTGGGGCCAACGTCCTGACTTTC